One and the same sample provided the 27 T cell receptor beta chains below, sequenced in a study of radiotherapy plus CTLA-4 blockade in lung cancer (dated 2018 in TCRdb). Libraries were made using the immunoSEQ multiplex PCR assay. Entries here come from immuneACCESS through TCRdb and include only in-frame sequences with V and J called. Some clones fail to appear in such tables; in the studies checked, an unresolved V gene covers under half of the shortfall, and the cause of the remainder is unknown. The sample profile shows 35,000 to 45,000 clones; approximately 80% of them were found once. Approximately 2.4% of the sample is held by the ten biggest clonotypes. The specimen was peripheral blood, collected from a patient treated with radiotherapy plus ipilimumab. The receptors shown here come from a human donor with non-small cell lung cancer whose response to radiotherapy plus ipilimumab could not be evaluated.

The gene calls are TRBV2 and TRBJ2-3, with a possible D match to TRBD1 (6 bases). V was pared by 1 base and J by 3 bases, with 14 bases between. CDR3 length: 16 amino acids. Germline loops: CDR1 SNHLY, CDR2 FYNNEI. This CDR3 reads CASSEVLGRGTDTQYF. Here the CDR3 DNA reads TGTGCCAGCAGTGAAGTCTTGGGCAGGGGAACAGATACGCAGTATTTT.

Here the CDR3 reads CASSLALRGVADTEAFF. The CDR3 DNA follows: TGCGCCAGCAGCTTGGCCCTCCGGGGGGTTGCCGACACTGAAGCTTTCTTT. The chain joins TRBV5-1 to TRBJ1-1, with a possible D match to TRBD1 (5 bases). Looked up from germline, CDR1 is SGHRS and CDR2 is YFSETQ. V lost 0 bases to trimming and J lost 3 bases, with 18 bases between them. The CDR3 has 17 residues.

The CDR3 spells CASSPRQGSSYLYEQYF. CDR3 bases: TGTGCCAGCAGCCCCCGACAGGGGTCCAGCTACTTGTACGAGCAGTACTTC. The gene calls are TRBV9 and TRBJ2-7, with TRBD1 matching over 8 bases. Germline loops: CDR1 SGDLS, CDR2 YYNGEE. CDR3 length equals 17 residues. V dropped 4 bases and J dropped 4; count of bases not matched to a gene: 16.

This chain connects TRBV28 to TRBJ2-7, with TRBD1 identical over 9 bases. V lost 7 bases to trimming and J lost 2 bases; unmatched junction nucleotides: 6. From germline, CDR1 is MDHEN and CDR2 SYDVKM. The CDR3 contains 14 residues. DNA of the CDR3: TGTGCCAGCATCCCGGGACAGGGAACCTACGAGCAGTACTTC. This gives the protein CASIPGQGTYEQYF.

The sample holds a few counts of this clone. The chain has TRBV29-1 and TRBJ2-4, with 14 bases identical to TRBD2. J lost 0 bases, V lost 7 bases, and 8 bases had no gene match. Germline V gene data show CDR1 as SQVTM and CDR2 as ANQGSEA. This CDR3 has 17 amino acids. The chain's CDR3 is CSAGGLAGVLAKNIQYF. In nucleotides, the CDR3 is TGCAGCGCTGGGGGACTAGCGGGAGTATTAGCCAAAAACATTCAGTACTTC.

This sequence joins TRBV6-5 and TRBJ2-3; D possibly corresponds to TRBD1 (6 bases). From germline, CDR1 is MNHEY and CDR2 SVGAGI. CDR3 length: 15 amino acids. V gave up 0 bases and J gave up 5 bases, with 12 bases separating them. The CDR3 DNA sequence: TGTGCCAGCAGTTACTCTGGTCGGGGACAAGATACGCAGTATTTT. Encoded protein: CASSYSGRGQDTQYF.

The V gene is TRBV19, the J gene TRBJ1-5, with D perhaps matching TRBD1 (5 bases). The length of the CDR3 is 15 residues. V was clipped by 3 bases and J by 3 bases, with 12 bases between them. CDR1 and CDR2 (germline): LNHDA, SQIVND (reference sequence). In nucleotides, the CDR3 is TGTGCCAGTAGTATGGTTATGACAGACAATCAGCCCCAGCATTTT. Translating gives CASSMVMTDNQPQHF.

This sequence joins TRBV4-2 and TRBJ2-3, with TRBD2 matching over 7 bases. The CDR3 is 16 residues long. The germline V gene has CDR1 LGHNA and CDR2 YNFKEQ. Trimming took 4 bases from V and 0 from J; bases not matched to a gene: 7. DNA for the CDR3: TGTGCCAGCAGCCTGGGACTACGAACTAGCACAGATACGCAGTATTTT. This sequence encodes CASSLGLRTSTDTQYF.

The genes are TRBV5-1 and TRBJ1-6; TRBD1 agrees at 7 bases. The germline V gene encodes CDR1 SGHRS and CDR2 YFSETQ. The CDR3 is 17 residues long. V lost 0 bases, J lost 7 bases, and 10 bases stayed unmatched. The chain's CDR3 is CASSLGLVQGMNSPLHF. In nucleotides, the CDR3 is TGCGCCAGCAGCTTGGGATTAGTACAGGGGATGAATTCACCCCTCCACTTT. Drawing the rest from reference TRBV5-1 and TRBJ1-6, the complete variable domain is KAGVTQTPRYLIKTRGQQVTLSCSPISGHRSVSWYQQTPGQGLQFLFEYFSETQRNKGNFPGRFSGRQFSNSRSEMNVSTLELGDSALYLCASSLGLVQGMNSPLHFGNGTRLTVT.

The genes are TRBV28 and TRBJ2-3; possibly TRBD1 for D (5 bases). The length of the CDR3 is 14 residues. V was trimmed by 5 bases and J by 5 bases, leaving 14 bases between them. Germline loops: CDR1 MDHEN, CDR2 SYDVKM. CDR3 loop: CASSATLGEDTQYF. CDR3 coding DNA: TGTGCCAGCAGTGCTACTTTAGGGGAAGATACGCAGTATTTT.

The CDR3 DNA is TGTGCCTGCCTAGCGGGGGGCAGCACAGATACGCAGTATTTT. Protein product: CACLAGGSTDTQYF. The chain is built from TRBV30 and TRBJ2-3, with 11 bases aligning to TRBD2. Trimming cost V 6 bases and J 0 bases; bases outside gene matches: 2. CDR1 GTSNPN and CDR2 SVGIG come from the germline V gene (reference sequence). CDR3 length: 14 amino acids.

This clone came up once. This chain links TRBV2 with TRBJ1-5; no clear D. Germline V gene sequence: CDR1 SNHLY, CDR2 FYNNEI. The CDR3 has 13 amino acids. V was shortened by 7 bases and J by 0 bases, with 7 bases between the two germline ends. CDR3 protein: CASKSNSNQPQHF. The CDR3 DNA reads TGTGCCAGCAAATCAAATAGCAATCAGCCCCAGCATTTT.

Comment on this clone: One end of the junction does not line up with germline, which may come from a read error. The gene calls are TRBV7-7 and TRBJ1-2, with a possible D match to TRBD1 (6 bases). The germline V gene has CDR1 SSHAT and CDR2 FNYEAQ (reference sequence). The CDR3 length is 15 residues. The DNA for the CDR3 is TGTGCTAGCAGTTTCGGGGGGGCAGCAATTTATGGCTACACCTTC. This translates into CASSFGGAAIYGYTF.

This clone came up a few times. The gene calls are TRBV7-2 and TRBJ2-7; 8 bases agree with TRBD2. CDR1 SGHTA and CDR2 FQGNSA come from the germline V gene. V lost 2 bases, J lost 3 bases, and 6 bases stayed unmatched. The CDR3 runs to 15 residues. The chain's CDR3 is CASSLSGGAYYEQYF. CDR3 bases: TGTGCCAGCAGCTTAAGCGGGGGAGCCTACTACGAGCAGTACTTC.

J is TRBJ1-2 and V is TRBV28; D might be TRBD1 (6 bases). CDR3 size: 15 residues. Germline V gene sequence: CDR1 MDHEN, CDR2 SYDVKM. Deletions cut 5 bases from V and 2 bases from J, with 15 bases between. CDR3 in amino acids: CASSPHKGGNYGYTF. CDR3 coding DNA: TGTGCCAGCAGTCCACACAAGGGGGGGAACTATGGCTACACCTTC.

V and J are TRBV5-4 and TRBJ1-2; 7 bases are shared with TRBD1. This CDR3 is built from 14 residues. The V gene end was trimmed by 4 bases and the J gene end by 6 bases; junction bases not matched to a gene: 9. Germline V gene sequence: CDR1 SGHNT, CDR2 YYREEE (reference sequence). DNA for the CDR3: TGTGCCAGCAGCCGAGGGGGCTTCGACGATGGCTACACCTTC. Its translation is CASSRGGFDDGYTF.

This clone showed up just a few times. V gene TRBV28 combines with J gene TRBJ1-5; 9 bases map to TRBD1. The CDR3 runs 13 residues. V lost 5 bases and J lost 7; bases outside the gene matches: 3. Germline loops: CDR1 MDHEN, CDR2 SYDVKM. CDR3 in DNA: TGTGCCAGCAGTACAGGGGGCTGGCAGCCCCAGCATTTT. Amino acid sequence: CASSTGGWQPQHF. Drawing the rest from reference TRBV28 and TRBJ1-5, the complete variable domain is DVKVTQSSRYLVKRTGEKVFLECVQDMDHENMFWYRQDPGLGLRLIYFSYDVKMKEKGDIPEGYSVSREKKERFSLILESASTNQTSMYLCASSTGGWQPQHFGDGTRLSIL.

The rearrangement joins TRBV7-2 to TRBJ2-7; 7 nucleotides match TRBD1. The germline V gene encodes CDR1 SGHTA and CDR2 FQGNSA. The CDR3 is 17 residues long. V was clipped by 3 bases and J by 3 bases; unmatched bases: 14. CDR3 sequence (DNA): TGTGCCAGCAGCTTTTCAACCAATTATAGACAGGGCTACGAGCAGTACTTC. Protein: CASSFSTNYRQGYEQYF.

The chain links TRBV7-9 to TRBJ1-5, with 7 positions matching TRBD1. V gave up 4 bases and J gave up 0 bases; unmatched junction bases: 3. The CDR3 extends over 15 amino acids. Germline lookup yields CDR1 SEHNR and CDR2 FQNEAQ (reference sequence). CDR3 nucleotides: TGTGCCAGCAGCTATTCAGGGGGTAGCAATCAGCCCCAGCATTTT. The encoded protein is CASSYSGGSNQPQHF.

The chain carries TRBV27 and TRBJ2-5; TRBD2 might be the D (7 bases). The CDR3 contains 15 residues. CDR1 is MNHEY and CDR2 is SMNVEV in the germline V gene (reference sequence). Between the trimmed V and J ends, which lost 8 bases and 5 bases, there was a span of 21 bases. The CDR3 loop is CASASEGGRSETQYF. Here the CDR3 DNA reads TGTGCCAGCGCCTCCGAGGGGGGGCGGAGTGAGACCCAGTACTTC.

The CDR3 here is CASRTQGATYEQYF. DNA for the CDR3: TGTGCCAGCAGAACACAGGGGGCCACCTACGAGCAGTACTTC. The V gene is TRBV27, the J gene TRBJ2-7; TRBD1 agrees at 9 bases. Germline V lookup: CDR1 MNHEY, CDR2 SMNVEV (reference sequence). The CDR3 sequence is 14 residues long. The V and J ends lost 6 bases and 2 bases, in that order; junction bases with no gene match: 5.

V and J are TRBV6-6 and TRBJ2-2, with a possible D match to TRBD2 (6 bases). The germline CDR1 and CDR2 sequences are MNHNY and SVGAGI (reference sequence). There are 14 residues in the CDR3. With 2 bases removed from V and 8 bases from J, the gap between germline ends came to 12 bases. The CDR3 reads CASSYTAGQGELFF. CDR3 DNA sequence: TGTGCCAGCAGTTACACGGCGGGGCAAGGGGAGCTGTTTTTT.

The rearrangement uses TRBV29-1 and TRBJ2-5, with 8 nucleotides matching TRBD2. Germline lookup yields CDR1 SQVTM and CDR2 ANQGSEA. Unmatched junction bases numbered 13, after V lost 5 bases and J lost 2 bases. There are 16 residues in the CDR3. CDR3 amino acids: CSVSLLGSGIQETQYF. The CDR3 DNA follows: TGCAGCGTTAGCCTTTTAGGTAGCGGGATTCAAGAGACCCAGTACTTC.

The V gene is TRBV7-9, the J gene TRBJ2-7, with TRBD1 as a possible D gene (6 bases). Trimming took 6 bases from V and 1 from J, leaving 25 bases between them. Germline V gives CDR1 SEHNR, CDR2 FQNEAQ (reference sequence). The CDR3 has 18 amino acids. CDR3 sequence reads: CASSFPGTPASPSYEQYF. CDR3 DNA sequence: TGTGCCAGCAGTTTTCCGGGGACACCAGCCTCTCCTTCCTACGAGCAGTACTTC.

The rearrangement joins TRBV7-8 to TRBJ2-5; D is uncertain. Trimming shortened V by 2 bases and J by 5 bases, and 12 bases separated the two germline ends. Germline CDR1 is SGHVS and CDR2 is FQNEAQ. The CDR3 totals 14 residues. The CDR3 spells CASSLSVRQETQYF. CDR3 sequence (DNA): TGTGCCAGCAGCTTATCAGTTCGCCAGGAGACCCAGTACTTC.

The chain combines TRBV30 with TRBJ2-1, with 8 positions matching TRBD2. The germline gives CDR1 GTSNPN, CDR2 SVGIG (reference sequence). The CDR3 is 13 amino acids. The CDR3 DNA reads TGTGCGGCGGGAGGTACACTAAACAATGAGCAGTTCTTC. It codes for CAAGGTLNNEQFF.

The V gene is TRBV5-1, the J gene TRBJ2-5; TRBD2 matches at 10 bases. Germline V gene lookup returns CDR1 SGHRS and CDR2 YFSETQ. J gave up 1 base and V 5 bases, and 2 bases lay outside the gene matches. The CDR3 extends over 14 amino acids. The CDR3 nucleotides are TGCGCCAGCAGTAGCGGGGGGCCCCAAGAGACCCAGTACTTC. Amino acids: CASSSGGPQETQYF. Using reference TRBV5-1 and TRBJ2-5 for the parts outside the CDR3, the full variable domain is KAGVTQTPRYLIKTRGQQVTLSCSPISGHRSVSWYQQTPGQGLQFLFEYFSETQRNKGNFPGRFSGRQFSNSRSEMNVSTLELGDSALYLCASSSGGPQETQYFGPGTRLLVL.